Given below is one T cell receptor (beta chain) in context. From germline, CDR1 is LNHDA and CDR2 SQIVND (reference sequence). The CDR3 runs to 14 residues. Trimming removed 2 bases at V and 5 bases at J, with 12 bases between. The data were obtained in a study of T cell changes during pregnancy in multiple sclerosis. Profiled with immunoSEQ multiplex PCR; TCRdb holds only in-frame clones, not every one. The profile shows more than 25,000 clones, 80% to 90% of them singletons. The sequence derives from a female donor with multiple sclerosis, enrolled in a pregnancy study. The material sequenced was CD8+ T cells from peripheral blood mononuclear cells, taken in the third trimester of pregnancy. This chain uses TRBV19 with TRBJ1-1; maybe TRBD1 (5 bases). The CDR3 region is CASSILEGTTEAFF. The CDR3, as DNA: TGTGCCAGTAGTATATTGGAGGGGACGACTGAAGCTTTCTTT.